A selection of T cell receptor beta chains follows, all from one sample in a study of blood T cell repertoires in COVID-19. The protocol was immunoSEQ multiplex PCR, while the TCRdb copy is restricted to in-frame clones and leaves out a portion. This sample has about 99,000 clones, with 79% found just once. Sequencing was carried out using peripheral blood. Receptors originate from a woman older than 75 with active or convalescent COVID-19. Both conserved end residues are part of each CDR3. A D gene is named only where the DNA matches it firmly. Size values are once, few and many counts, or a class for expanded clones, and some rows have none.

clone size,D gene,V gene,J gene,CDR3 protein,CDR3 DNA
few,.,TRBV27,TRBJ1-4,CASSLWGLGEKLFF,TGTGCCAGCAGTCTCTGGGGGCTGGGTGAAAAACTGTTTTTT
.,TRBD2,TRBV6-5,TRBJ2-5,CASSYAWASGIETQYF,TGTGCCAGCAGTTACGCATGGGCTAGCGGCATTGAGACCCAGTACTTC
.,.,TRBV7-3,TRBJ2-1,CASSLTSTNEQFF,TGTGCCAGCAGCTTAACGTCTACTAATGAGCAGTTCTTC
.,.,TRBV5-1,TRBJ1-1,CASSLGVGGNTEAFF,TGTGCCAGCAGCTTGGGGGTCGGGGGTAACACTGAAGCTTTCTTT
few,.,TRBV2,TRBJ1-1,CASRGEASEPFF,TGTGCCAGCAGGGGTGAGGCATCGGAGCCTTTCTTT
.,TRBD2,TRBV7-9,TRBJ2-1,CASRGLAGYNEQFF,TGTGCCAGCAGGGGACTAGCGGGTTACAATGAGCAGTTCTTC
.,TRBD2,TRBV6-2/TRBV6-3,TRBJ2-2,CASSGTSGATGELFF,TGTGCCAGCAGTGGGACTAGCGGGGCTACCGGGGAGCTGTTTTTT
.,.,TRBV4-1,TRBJ2-3,CASSHLLGGSSGGDTQYF,TGCGCCAGCAGCCACCTCCTTGGGGGGTCAAGTGGCGGAGATACGCAGTATTTT
.,TRBD1,TRBV28,TRBJ2-7,CASSFPQGVEQYF,TGTGCCAGCAGTTTCCCACAGGGGGTCGAGCAGTACTTC
.,.,TRBV11-2,TRBJ2-7,CASSLVYGSSYEQYF,TGTGCCAGCAGCTTAGTTTACGGTAGCTCCTACGAGCAGTACTTC
.,.,TRBV2,TRBJ2-1,CASSELSDEQFF,TGTGCCAGCAGTGAATTGTCAGATGAGCAGTTCTTC
.,TRBD1,TRBV7-2,TRBJ2-7,CASSNPTGGRYEQYF,TGTGCCAGCAGCAACCCGACAGGGGGTCGCTACGAGCAGTACTTC
.,.,TRBV4-2,TRBJ2-5,CASSQVGGLKETQYF,TGTGCCAGCAGCCAAGTAGGCGGACTTAAAGAGACCCAGTACTTC
.,.,TRBV5-1,TRBJ1-3,CASSRTGSGDTIYF,TGCGCCAGCAGCCGTACAGGGTCAGGGGACACCATATATTTT
.,.,TRBV6-5,TRBJ1-4,CASRGGPLEKLFF,TGTGCCAGCAGAGGGGGACCTCTGGAAAAACTGTTTTTT